This T cell receptor beta chain appears in the sequencing data of a study of blood T cell repertoires in COVID-19. Study in general: The samples span acute and convalescent COVID-19 from the United States, Italy and Spain. From T cells, B-cell-depleted T cells, or PBMCs came the material, which was cDNA or gDNA.

Authors' methods: Estimated nucleated cell counts came from reference gene primer amplification. Assay: immunoSEQ multiplex PCR; the TCRdb copy retains only in-frame clones and omits some. V and J calls and clone size are as listed in that table; D and trimming were resolved from the DNA. The sample holds approximately 210,000 clones; 83% are singletons and the top ten take roughly 2.6%. Germline CDR1 MNHEY, CDR2 SMNVEV (reference sequence). V lost 2 bases and J 5 bases, leaving 15 bases between the germline ends. The CDR3 sequence is 15 residues long. This sequence joins TRBV27 and TRBJ2-5; D is unresolved. Sequenced input: peripheral blood. The receptor's source is a woman aged 40 to 49 with active or convalescent COVID-19. CDR3 loop: CASSLSPVRLETQYF. The CDR3 nucleotides are TGTGCCAGCAGTTTAAGCCCCGTCCGACTTGAGACCCAGTACTTC.